This TCR beta chain was profiled in a study of T cell responses to AZD1222 COVID-19 vaccine. Study-level findings and limits: In the spike-specific TCR repertoire, nearly half reportedly target unmutated variant regions. Spike-wide coverage was observed for vaccine-associated CD4 TCRs, with dominant responses at 160-218 and 743-854. White British donors predominated, females outnumbered males, and clonal diversity was possibly underestimated.

Per germline, CDR1 LNHDA and CDR2 SQIVND (reference sequence). This CDR3 is built from 15 residues. Deletions cut 7 bases from V and 1 base from J, with 14 bases between. TCRdb keeps only in-frame clones here, not all; method: immunoSEQ multiplex PCR. The repertoire has about 120,000 clones, around 93% of them found once; the top ten carry about 8.3%. Details on this clone: The antigen is unknown.

The sequence derives from an adult in good health. The J gene is TRBJ1-5, the V gene TRBV19; D is perhaps TRBD1 (5 bases). Here the sequenced sample was peripheral blood, taken on day 0 of AZD1222 vaccination. The CDR3 DNA reads as TGTGCCAGTAAACCAAATGGGGGGAGCAATCAGCCCCAGCATTTT. Translation: CASKPNGGSNQPQHF.